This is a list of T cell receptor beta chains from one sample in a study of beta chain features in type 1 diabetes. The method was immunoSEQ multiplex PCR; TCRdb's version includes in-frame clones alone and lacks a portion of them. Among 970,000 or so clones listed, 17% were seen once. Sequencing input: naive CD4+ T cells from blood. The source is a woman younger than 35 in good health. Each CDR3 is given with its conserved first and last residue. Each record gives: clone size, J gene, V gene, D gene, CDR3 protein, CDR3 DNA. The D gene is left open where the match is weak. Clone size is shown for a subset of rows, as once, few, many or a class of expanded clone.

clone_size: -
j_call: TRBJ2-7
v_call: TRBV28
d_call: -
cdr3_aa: CASSRASKWSEQYF
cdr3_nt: TGTGCCAGCTCCCGGGCTAGCAAGTGGTCCGAGCAGTACTTC

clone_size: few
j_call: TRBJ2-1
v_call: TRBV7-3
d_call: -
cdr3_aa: CASSQNIAEYNEQFF
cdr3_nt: TGTGCCAGCAGCCAAAACATAGCGGAATACAATGAGCAGTTCTTC

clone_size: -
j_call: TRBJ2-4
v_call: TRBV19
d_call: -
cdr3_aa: CASSISRAGKNIQYF
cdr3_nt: TGTGCCAGTAGTATTTCAAGGGCGGGCAAAAACATTCAGTACTTC

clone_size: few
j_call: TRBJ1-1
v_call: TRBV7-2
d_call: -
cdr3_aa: CASSFWVGGDTEAFF
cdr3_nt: TGTGCCAGCAGCTTCTGGGTTGGCGGTGACACTGAAGCTTTCTTT

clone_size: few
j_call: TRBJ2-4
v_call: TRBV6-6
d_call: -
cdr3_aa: CASSLDLAKNIQYF
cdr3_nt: TGTGCCAGCAGTCTCGATCTAGCCAAAAACATTCAGTACTTC

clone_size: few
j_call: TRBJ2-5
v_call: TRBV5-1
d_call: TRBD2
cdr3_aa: CASSPMLAGGETQYF
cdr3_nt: TGCGCCAGCAGCCCCATGCTGGCGGGAGGAGAGACCCAGTACTTC

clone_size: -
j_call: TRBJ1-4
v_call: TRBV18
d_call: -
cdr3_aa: CASSHSRDSNEKLFF
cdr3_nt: TGTGCCAGCTCCCATTCTAGGGATTCTAATGAAAAACTGTTTTTT

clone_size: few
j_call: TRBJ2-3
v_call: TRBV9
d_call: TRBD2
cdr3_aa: CASSVSGTRSVDDTQYF
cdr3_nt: TGTGCCAGCAGCGTATCCGGGACTAGAAGCGTTGACGATACGCAGTATTTT

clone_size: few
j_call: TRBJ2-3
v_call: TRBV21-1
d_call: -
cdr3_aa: CASSKGARGLTDTQYF
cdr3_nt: TGTGCCAGCAGCAAGGGTGCGCGCGGCCTTACAGATACGCAGTATTTT

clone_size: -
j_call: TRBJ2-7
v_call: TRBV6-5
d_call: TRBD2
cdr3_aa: CASSPTSGRYHEQYF
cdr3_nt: TGTGCCAGCAGCCCAACTAGCGGGAGGTACCACGAGCAGTACTTC

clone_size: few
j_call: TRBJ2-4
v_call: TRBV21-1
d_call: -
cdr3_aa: CASRYPLELAKNIQYF
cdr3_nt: TGTGCCAGCCGCTACCCCCTGGAGCTAGCCAAAAACATTCAGTACTTC

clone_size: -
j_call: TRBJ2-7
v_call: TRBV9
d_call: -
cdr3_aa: CASSVGVGGPYYEQYF
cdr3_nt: TGTGCCAGCAGCGTAGGTGTGGGAGGCCCCTACTACGAGCAGTACTTC

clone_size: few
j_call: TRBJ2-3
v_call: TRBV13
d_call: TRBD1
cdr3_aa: CASSRGQGATDTQYF
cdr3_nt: TGTGCCAGCAGCCGTGGACAGGGGGCCACAGATACGCAGTATTTT

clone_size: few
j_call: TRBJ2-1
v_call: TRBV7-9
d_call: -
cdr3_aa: CASSPRRAGYNEQFF
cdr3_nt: TGTGCCAGCAGCCCCAGAAGGGCCGGGTACAATGAGCAGTTCTTC

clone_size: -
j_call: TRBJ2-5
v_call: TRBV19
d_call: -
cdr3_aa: CASSVDHEETQYF
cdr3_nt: TGTGCCAGTAGTGTCGACCATGAGGAGACCCAGTACTTC

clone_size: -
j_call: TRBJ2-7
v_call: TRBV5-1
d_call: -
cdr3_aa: CASSLGDGPYEQYF
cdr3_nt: TGCGCCAGCAGCTTGGGGGACGGACCCTACGAGCAGTACTTC

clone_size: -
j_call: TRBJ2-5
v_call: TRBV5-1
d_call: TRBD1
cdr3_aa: CASSLGQGIETQYF
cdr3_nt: TGCGCCAGCAGCTTGGGACAGGGGATAGAGACCCAGTACTTC

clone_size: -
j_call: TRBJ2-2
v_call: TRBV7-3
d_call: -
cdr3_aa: CASSPSGSIGELFF
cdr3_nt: TGTGCCAGCAGCCCTTCAGGCTCTATCGGGGAGCTGTTTTTT

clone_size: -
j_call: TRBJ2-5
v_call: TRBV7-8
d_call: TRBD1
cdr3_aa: CASSPGQGLRETQYF
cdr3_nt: TGTGCCAGCAGCCCCGGACAGGGCCTTAGGGAGACCCAGTACTTC

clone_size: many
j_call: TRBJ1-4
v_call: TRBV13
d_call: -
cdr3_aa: CASSFRWGNEKLFF
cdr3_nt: TGTGCCAGCAGCTTCCGATGGGGCAATGAAAAACTGTTTTTT

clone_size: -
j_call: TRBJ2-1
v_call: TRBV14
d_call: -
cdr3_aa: CASSQALEQFF
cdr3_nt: TGTGCCAGCAGCCAGGCCCTTGAGCAGTTCTTC

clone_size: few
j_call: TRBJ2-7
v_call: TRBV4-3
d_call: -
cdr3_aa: CASSQDLPYEQYF
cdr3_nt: TGCGCCAGCAGCCAAGACCTACCTTACGAGCAGTACTTC

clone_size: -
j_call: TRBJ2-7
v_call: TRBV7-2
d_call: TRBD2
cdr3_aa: CASRLQSSGGIYEQYF
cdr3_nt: TGTGCCAGCAGGCTCCAGAGTAGCGGGGGGATCTACGAGCAGTACTTC

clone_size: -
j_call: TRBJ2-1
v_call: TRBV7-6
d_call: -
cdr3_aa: CASSSFRGKALYNEQFF
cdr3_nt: TGTGCCAGCAGCTCTTTCAGGGGAAAGGCGTTATACAATGAGCAGTTCTTC

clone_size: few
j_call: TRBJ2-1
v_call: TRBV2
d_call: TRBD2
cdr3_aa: CASTGLAGLNEQFF
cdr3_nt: TGTGCCAGCACTGGACTAGCGGGACTCAATGAGCAGTTCTTC

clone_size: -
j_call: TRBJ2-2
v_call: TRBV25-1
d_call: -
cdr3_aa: CASSRTKGTGELFF
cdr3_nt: TGTGCCAGCAGTCGGACTAAGGGCACCGGGGAGCTGTTTTTT

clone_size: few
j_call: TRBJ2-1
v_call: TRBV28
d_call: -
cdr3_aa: CASSFSSLRGYSSYNEQFF
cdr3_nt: TGTGCCAGCAGTTTTTCAAGCCTTCGCGGGTATAGCTCCTACAATGAGCAGTTCTTC

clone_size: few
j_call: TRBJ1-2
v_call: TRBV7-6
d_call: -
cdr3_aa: CASSPRCYGYTF
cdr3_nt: TGTGCCAGCAGCCCCCGGTGTTATGGCTACACCTTC

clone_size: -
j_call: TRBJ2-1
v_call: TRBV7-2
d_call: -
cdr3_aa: CASSLGVGEQFF
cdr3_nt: TGTGCCAGCAGCTTAGGCGTGGGTGAGCAGTTCTTC

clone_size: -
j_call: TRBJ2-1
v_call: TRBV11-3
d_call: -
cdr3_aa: CASSFPGDGEQFF
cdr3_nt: TGTGCCAGCAGCTTTCCCGGGGATGGTGAGCAGTTCTTC

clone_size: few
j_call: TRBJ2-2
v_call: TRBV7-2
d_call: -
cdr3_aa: CASSLARGNTGELFF
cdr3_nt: TGTGCCAGCAGCTTAGCCAGGGGAAACACCGGGGAGCTGTTTTTT

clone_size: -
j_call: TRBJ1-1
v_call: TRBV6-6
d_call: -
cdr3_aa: CASRFLDKNTEAFF
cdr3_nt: TGTGCCAGCAGATTCCTGGACAAAAACACTGAAGCTTTCTTT

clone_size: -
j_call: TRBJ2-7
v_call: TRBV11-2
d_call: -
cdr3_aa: CASSMGQGTYEQYF
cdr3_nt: TGTGCCAGCAGCATGGGACAAGGAACCTACGAGCAGTACTTC

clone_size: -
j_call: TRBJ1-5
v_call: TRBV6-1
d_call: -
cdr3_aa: CASREPGPRSRVQPQHF
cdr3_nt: TGTGCCAGCAGAGAACCGGGACCCCGTAGTCGGGTGCAGCCCCAGCATTTT

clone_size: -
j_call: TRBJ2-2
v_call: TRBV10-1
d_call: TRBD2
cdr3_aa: CASSESGRGRSNTGELFF
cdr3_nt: TGCGCCAGCAGTGAGTCGGGGAGGGGAAGGTCGAACACCGGGGAGCTGTTTTTT

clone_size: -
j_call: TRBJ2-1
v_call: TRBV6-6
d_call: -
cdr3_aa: CASSYSPQFF
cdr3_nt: TGTGCCAGCAGTTACAGCCCTCAGTTCTTC

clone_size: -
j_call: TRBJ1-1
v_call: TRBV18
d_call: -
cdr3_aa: CASSPYADSLNTEAFF
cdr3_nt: TGTGCCAGCTCACCATATGCCGACAGCTTGAACACTGAAGCTTTCTTT

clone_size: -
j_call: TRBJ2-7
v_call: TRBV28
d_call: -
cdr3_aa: CASSLDSYEQYF
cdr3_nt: TGTGCCAGCAGTTTAGATTCCTACGAGCAGTACTTC

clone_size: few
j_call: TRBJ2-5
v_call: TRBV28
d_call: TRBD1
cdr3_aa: CASSHSTGSETQYF
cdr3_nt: TGTGCCAGCAGTCACTCGACAGGGTCGGAGACCCAGTACTTC

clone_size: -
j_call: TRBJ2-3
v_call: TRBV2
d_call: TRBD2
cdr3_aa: CASRPGPSGTSTDTQYF
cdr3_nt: TGTGCCAGCAGGCCGGGGCCTAGCGGAACTAGCACAGATACGCAGTATTTT

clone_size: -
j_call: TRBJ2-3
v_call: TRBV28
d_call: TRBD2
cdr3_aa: CASKRETDTQYF
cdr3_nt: TGTGCCAGCAAGCGGGAGACAGATACGCAGTATTTT

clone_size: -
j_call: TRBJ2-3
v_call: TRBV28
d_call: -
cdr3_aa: CASSLSGRTDTQYF
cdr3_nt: TGTGCCAGCAGTTTGAGTGGCCGCACAGATACGCAGTATTTT

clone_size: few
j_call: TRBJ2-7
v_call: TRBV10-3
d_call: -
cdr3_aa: CAISESEYEQYF
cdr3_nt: TGTGCCATCAGTGAGTCAGAGTACGAGCAGTACTTC

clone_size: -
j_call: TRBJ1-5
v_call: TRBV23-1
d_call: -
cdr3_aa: CASSLPGVGTNVRSNQPQHF
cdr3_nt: TGCGCCAGCAGTCTACCCGGGGTGGGAACTAACGTACGTAGCAATCAGCCCCAGCATTTT

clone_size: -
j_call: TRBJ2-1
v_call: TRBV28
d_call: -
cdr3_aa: CAIWDGGNNEQFF
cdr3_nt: TGTGCCATCTGGGACGGAGGAAACAATGAGCAGTTCTTC

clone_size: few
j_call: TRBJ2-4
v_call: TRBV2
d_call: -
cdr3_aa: CASSEEITGARFQYF
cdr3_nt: TGTGCCAGCAGTGAAGAGATAACGGGGGCAAGATTTCAGTACTTC

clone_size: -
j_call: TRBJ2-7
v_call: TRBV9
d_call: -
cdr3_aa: CASSVVADSYEQYF
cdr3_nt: TGTGCCAGCAGCGTAGTGGCGGACTCCTACGAGCAGTACTTC

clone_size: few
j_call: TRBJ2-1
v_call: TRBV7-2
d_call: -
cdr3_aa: CASSPAIGLRVQFF
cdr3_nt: TGTGCCAGCAGCCCCGCCATCGGTTTAAGGGTGCAGTTCTTC

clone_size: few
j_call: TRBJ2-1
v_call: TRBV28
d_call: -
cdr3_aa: CASMNQNSYNEQFF
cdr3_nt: TGTGCCAGCATGAACCAAAACTCCTACAATGAGCAGTTCTTC

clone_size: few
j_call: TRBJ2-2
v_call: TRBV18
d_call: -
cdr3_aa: CASSPGENTGELFF
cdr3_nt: TGTGCCAGCTCACCGGGGGAAAACACCGGGGAGCTGTTTTTT

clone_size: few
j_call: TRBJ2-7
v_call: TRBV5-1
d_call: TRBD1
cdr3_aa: CASRWDRGYEQYF
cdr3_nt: TGCGCCAGCAGATGGGACAGGGGTTACGAGCAGTACTTC

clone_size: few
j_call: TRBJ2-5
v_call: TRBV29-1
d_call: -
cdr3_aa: CSAQLWVRETQYF
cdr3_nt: TGCAGCGCCCAACTATGGGTTAGAGAGACCCAGTACTTC

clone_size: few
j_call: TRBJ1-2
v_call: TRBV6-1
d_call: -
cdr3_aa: CASSEVPSGYTF
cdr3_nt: TGTGCCAGCAGTGAAGTACCCTCTGGCTACACCTTC

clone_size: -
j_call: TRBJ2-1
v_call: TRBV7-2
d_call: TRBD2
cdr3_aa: CASSRTSGTNEQFF
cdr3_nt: TGTGCCAGCAGCAGGACTAGCGGGACCAATGAGCAGTTCTTC

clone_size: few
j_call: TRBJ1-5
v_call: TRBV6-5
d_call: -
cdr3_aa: CASSQAGTNQPQHF
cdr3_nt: TGTGCCAGCAGTCAGGCGGGAACCAATCAGCCCCAGCATTTT